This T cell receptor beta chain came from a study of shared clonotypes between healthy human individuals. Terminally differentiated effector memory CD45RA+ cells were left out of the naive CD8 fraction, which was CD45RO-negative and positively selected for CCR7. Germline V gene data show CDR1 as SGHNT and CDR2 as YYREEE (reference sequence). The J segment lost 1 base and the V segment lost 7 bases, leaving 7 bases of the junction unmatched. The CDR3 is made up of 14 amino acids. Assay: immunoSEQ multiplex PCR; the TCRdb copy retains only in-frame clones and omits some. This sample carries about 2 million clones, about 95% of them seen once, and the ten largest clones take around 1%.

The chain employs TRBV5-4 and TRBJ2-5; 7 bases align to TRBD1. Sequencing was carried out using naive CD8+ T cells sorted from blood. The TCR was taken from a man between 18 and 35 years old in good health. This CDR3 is CASRYGDSQETQYF. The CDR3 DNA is TGTGCCAGCCGCTATGGGGACAGCCAAGAGACCCAGTACTTC.